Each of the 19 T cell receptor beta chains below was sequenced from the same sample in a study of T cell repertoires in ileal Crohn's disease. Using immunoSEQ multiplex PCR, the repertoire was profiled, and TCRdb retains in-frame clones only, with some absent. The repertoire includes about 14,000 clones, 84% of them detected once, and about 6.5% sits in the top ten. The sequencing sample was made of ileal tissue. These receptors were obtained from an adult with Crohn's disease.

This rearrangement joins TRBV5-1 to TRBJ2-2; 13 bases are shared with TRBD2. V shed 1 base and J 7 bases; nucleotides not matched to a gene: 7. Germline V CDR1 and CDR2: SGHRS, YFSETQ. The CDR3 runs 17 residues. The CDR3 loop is CASSLTSGRAWVGELFF. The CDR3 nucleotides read TGCGCCAGCAGCTTGACTAGCGGGAGGGCCTGGGTCGGGGAGCTGTTTTTT.

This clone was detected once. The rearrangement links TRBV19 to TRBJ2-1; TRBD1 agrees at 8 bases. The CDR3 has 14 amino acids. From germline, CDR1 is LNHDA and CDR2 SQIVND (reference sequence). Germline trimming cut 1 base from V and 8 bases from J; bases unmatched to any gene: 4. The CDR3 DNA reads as TGTGCCAGTAGTATAGGGCCAGGGGGCTATGAGCAGTTCTTC. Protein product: CASSIGPGGYEQFF.

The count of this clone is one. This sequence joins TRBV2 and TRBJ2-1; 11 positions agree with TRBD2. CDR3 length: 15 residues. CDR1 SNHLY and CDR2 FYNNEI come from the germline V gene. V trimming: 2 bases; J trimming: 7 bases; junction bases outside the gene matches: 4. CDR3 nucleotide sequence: TGTGCCAGCAGTGAATTAGCGGGAGGGCCTAATGAGCAGTTCTTC. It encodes CASSELAGGPNEQFF.

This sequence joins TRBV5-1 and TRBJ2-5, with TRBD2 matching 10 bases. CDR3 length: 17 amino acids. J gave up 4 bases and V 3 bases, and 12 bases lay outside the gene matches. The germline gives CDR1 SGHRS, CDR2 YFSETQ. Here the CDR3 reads CASSSGRVAGGRETQYF. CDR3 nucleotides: TGCGCCAGCAGCTCCGGCCGAGTAGCGGGGGGTCGAGAGACCCAGTACTTC. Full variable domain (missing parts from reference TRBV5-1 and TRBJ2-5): KAGVTQTPRYLIKTRGQQVTLSCSPISGHRSVSWYQQTPGQGLQFLFEYFSETQRNKGNFPGRFSGRQFSNSRSEMNVSTLELGDSALYLCASSSGRVAGGRETQYFGPGTRLLVL.

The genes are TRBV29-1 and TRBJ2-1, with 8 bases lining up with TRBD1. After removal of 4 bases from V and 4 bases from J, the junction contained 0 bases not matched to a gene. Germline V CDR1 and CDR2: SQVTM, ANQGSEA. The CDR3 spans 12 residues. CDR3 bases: TGCAGCGTTGGGGACAGGTACAATGAGCAGTTCTTC. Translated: CSVGDRYNEQFF.

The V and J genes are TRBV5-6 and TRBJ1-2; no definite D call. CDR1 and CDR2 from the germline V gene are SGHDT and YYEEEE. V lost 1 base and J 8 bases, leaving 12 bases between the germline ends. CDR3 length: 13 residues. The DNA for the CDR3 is TGTGCCAGCAGCTTGAACCCGAGGGAGGGCTACACCTTC. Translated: CASSLNPREGYTF. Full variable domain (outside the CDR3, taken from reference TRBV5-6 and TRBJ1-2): DAGVTQSPTHLIKTRGQQVTLRCSPKSGHDTVSWYQQALGQGPQFIFQYYEEEERQRGNFPDRFSGHQFPNYSSELNVNALLLGDSALYLCASSLNPREGYTFGSGTRLTVV.

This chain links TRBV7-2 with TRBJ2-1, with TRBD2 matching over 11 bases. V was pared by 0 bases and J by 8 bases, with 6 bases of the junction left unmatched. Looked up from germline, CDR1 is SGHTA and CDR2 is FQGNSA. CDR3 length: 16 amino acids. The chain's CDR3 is CASSLAGSGGAHEQFF. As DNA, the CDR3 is TGTGCCAGCAGCTTAGCGGGTAGCGGGGGGGCCCATGAGCAGTTCTTC.

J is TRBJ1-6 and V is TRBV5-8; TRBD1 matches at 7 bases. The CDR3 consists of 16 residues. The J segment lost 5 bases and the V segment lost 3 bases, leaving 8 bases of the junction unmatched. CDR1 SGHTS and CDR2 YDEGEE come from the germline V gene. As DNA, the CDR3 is TGTGCCAGCAGCTGGAAACAGGGGTCCCATAATTCACCCCTCCACTTT. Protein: CASSWKQGSHNSPLHF. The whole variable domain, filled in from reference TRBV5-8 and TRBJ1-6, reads EAGVTQSPTHLIKTRGQQATLRCSPISGHTSVYWYQQALGLGLQFLLWYDEGEERNRGNFPPRFSGRQFPNYSSELNVNALELEDSALYLCASSWKQGSHNSPLHFGNGTRLTVT.

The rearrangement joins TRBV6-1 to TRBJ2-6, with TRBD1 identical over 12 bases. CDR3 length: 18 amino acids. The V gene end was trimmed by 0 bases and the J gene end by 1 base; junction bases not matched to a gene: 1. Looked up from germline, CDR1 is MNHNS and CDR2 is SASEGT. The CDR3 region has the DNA TGTGCCAGCAGTGAAGCGGGACAGGGGGCGTCTGGGGCCAACGTCCTGACTTTC. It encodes CASSEAGQGASGANVLTF.

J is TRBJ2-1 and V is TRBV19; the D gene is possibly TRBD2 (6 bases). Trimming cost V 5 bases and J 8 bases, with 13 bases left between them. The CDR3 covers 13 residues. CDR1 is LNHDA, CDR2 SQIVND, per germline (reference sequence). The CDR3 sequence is CASSPSGSDEQFF. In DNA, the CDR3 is TGTGCCAGTAGTCCCAGCGGGTCTGATGAGCAGTTCTTC. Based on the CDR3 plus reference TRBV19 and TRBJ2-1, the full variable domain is DGGITQSPKYLFRKEGQNVTLSCEQNLNHDAMYWYRQDPGQGLRLIYYSQIVNDFQKGDIAEGYSVSREKKESFPLTVTSAQKNPTAFYLCASSPSGSDEQFFGPGTRLTVL.

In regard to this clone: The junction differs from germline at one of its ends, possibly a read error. Here the CDR3 reads CASSHTEAFF. The CDR3 bases are TGTGCCAGCAGTCACACCGAAGCTTTCTTT. This chain connects TRBV28 to TRBJ1-1; D unresolved. In germline, CDR1 is MDHEN, CDR2 SYDVKM. The CDR3 consists of 10 residues.

CDR3 in amino acids: CASSISASRNSQYF. The CDR3 DNA reads TGTGCCAGTAGTATCAGCGCCTCGCGAAATTCGCAGTATTTT. The chain is built from TRBV19 and TRBJ2-3; D ambiguous. CDR1 and CDR2 from the germline V gene are LNHDA and SQIVND (reference sequence). This CDR3 spans 14 amino acids. V dropped 3 bases and J dropped 10 bases, with 17 bases sitting between them.

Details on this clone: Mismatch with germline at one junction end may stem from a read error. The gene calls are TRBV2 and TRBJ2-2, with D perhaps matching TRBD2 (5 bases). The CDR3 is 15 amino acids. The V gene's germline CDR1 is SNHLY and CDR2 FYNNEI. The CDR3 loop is CASSEARSDTGELLF. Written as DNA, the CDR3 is TGTGCCAGCAGTGAAGCACGCTCAGACACCGGGGAGCTGCTTTTT.

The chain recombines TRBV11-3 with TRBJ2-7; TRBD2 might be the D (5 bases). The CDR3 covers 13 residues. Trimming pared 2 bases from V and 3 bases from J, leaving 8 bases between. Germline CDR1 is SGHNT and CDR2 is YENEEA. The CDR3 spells CASSLRRGYEQYF. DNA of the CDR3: TGTGCCAGCAGCTTACGTCGGGGCTACGAGCAGTACTTC.

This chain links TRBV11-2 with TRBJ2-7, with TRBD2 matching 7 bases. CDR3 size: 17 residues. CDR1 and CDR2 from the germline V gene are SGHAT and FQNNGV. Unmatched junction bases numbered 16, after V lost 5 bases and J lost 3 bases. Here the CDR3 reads CASSTNAGVAGLYEQYF. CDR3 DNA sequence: TGTGCCAGCAGCACCAACGCGGGAGTAGCGGGCCTCTACGAGCAGTACTTC.

In DNA form, the CDR3 reads TGCGCCAGCAGTGTTGGTAGCGGGAGCCCGGGAGATACGCAGTATTTT. Its protein product is CASSVGSGSPGDTQYF. The rearrangement uses TRBV10-2 and TRBJ2-3, with 9 bases fitting TRBD2. V trimming: 4 bases; J trimming: 5 bases; junction bases outside the gene matches: 10. This CDR3 region has 16 residues. Germline V gene sequence: CDR1 WSHSY, CDR2 SAAADI.

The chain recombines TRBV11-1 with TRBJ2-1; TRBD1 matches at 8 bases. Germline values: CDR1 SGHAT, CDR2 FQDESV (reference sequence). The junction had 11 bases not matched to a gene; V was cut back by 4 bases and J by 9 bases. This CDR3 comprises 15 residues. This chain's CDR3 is CASSSRDRTPGEQFF. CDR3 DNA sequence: TGTGCCAGCAGCTCCCGGGACAGGACCCCGGGTGAGCAGTTCTTC.

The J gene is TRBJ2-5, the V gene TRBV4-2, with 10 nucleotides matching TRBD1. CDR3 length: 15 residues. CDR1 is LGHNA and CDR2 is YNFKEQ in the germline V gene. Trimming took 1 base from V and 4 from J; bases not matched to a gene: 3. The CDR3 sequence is CASSQGTGGVETQYF. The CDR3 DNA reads TGTGCCAGCAGCCAAGGGACAGGGGGAGTAGAGACCCAGTACTTC.

CDR3 loop: CASSSAGAPLHF. The CDR3, as DNA: TGTGCCAGCAGTTCGGCAGGGGCTCCCCTCCACTTT. The chain recombines TRBV28 with TRBJ1-6, with D perhaps matching TRBD1 (6 bases). CDR1 and CDR2 (germline): MDHEN, SYDVKM. The CDR3 length is 12 residues. The ends were cut back, 4 bases at V and 13 bases at J, with 11 bases in the middle.